This passage covers 3 T cell receptor beta chains from one sample sequenced in a study of spatial heterogeneity in lung cancer. Findings and limits, study-wide: Counts of expanded intratumoral alpha and beta TCRs tracked tumor mutation counts.

The time point here: sample taken at primary tumor resection. The antigens these receptors bind are not known. TCRdb analysed the 5' RACE reads with MiXCR anew, one entry per CDR3 protein. The table lists approximately 1,600 distinct CDR3 sequences, 10% of them singletons. The sample consisted of lung tumor tissue, taken at surgery. The receptor set was obtained from a female donor with early-stage non-small cell lung cancer.

Relative to its sample, this clonotype is medium-sized. Because this beta chain is a stray read in a library intended to capture alpha chains, its abundance should not be given much weight. The rearrangement uses TRBV7-6 and TRBJ2-3, with no clear D. This CDR3 has 14 residues. In germline, CDR1 is SGHVS, CDR2 FNYEAQ. Deletions cut 5 bases from V and 5 bases from J, with 14 bases between. CDR3 in amino acids: CASSNPNPLDTQYF. CDR3 in DNA: TGTGCCAGCAGCAACCCGAATCCCCTAGATACGCAGTATTTT.

This clonotype is termed medium-sized (0.01 to 0.1%). Being off target in a library aimed at alpha chains, this beta chain has a size of little meaning. The chain joins TRBV7-2 to TRBJ2-3; no definite D call. The CDR3 loop spans 13 amino acids. Germline loops: CDR1 SGHTA, CDR2 FQGNSA. V lost 4 bases and J lost 5, with 10 bases in between. CDR3: CASSSDTGDTQYF. Written as DNA, the CDR3 is TGTGCCAGCAGCTCCGACACGGGAGATACGCAGTATTTT.

This clonotype has at least ten counts. Since the library was made to target alpha chains, this beta chain is a stray read and its abundance is not meaningful. V is TRBV28 and J is TRBJ2-3; 13 positions agree with TRBD2. Germline trimming cut 5 bases from V and 3 bases from J; bases unmatched to any gene: 5. The CDR3 spans 16 residues. The germline CDR1 and CDR2 sequences are MDHEN and SYDVKM. The CDR3 is CASSLRTSGRTDTQYF. CDR3 DNA: TGTGCCAGCAGTCTGCGGACTAGCGGGAGAACAGATACGCAGTATTTT.